This record concerns one TCR beta chain sequence. The antigen is unknown. The sample comes from a study of regulatory T cells in long-lasting Graves disease. Noted time point: newly diagnosed GD, antithyroid drugs for less than 3 months. From PBMCs, RNA was extracted and then used to make the TCR library. Investigators prepared the TCR beta libraries by applying iRepertoire HTBI primers and Arm-PCR of CDR3 regions. TCRdb analysed the multiplex PCR reads with MiXCR anew, one entry per CDR3 protein. In the table there are about 420,000 distinct CDR3 sequences, 16% of which are singletons. Broader study findings: Whereas nearly 1,000 public clonotypes were shared by new patients, persistent patients shared more, at 2,500 to 3,000. Persistent disease preferred TRBV28, TRBJ1-2 and TRBJ2-5.

The length of the CDR3 is 16 residues. Deletions cut 3 bases from V and 11 bases from J, with 23 bases between. CDR1 LNHNV and CDR2 YYDKDF come from the germline V gene (reference sequence). This sample was shared with a second study, whose subject was T cells in Graves' hyperthyroidism and ophthalmopathy. From that paper: Hyperthyroidism patients were newly diagnosed, had disease duration under 2 months, and were aged 18 to 65 years. Within blood appeared most thyroid clonotypes that had expanded above 0.001.

The chain carries TRBV15 and TRBJ2-4, with D possibly called TRBD1 or TRBD2 (5 bases each). The TCR sequence derives from a woman under 30 with Graves disease. Sample: peripheral blood mononuclear cells (PBMCs), taken at new diagnosis, from a patient treated with antithyroid drugs. The CDR3 here is CATSSGDVGFVSFQYF. The CDR3 nucleotides are TGTGCCACCAGCAGTGGGGACGTGGGATTTGTTTCATTTCAGTACTTC.